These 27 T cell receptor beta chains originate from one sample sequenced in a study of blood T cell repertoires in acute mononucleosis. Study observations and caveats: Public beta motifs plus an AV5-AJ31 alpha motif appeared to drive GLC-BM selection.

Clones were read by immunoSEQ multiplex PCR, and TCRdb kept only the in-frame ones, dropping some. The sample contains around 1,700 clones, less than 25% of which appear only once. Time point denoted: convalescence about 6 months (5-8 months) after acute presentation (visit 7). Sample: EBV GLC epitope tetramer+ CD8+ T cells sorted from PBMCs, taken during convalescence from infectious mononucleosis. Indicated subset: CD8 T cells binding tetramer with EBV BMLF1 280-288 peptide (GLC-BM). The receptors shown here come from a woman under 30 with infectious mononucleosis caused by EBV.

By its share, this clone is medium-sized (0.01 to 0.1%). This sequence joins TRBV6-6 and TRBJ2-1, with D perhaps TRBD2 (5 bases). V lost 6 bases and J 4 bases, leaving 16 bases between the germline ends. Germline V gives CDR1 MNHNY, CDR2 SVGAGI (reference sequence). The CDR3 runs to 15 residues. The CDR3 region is CASRPLGRTYNEQFF. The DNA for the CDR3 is TGTGCCAGCAGGCCACTAGGGCGGACGTACAATGAGCAGTTCTTC.

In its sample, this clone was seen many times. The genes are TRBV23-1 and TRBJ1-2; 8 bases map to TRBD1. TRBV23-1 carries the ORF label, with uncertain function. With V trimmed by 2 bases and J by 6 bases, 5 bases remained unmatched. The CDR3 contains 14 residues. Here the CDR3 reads CASSQRDRGDGYTF. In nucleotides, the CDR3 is TGCGCCAGCAGTCAACGCGACAGGGGAGATGGCTACACCTTC.

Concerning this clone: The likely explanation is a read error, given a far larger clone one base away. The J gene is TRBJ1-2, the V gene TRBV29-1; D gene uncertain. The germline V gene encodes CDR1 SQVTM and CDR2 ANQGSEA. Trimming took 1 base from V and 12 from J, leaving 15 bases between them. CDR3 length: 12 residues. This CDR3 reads CSVEGERAGDTF. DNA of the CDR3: TGCAGCGTTGAAGGGGAGAGGGCTGGGGACACCTTC.

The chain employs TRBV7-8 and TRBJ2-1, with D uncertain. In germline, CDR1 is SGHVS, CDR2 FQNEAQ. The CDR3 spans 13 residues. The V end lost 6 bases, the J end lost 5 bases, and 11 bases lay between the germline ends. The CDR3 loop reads CASSYSWNNEQFF. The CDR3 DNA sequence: TGTGCCAGCAGTTACTCGTGGAACAATGAGCAGTTCTTC.

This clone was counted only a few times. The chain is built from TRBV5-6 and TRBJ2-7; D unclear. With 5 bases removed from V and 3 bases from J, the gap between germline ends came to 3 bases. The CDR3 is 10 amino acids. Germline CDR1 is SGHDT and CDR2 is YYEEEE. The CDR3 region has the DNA TGTGCCAGCAGGAACTACGAGCAGTACTTC. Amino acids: CASRNYEQYF.

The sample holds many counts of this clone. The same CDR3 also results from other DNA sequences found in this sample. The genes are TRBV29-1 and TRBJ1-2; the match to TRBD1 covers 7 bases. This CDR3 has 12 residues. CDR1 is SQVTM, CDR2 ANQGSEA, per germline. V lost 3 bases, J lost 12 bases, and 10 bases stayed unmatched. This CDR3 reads CSVDGEGAGDTF. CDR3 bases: TGCAGCGTTGACGGGGAGGGGGCGGGGGACACCTTC.

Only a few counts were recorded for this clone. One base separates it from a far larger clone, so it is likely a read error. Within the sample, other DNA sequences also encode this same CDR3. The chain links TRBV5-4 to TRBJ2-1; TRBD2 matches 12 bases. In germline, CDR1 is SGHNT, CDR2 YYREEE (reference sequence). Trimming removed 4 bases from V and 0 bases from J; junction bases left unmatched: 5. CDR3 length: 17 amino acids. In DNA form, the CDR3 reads TGTGCCAGCAGCCTAGGACTAGCGGGGCGCTCCTACAATGAGCAGTTCTTC. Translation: CASSLGLAGRSYNEQFF.

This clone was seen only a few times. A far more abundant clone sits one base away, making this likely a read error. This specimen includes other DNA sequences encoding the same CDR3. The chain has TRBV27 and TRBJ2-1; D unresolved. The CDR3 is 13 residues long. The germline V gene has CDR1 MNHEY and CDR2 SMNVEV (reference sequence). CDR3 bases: TGCGCCAGCAGCCAAGTGTGGGGAAATGAGCAGTTCTTC. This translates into CASSQVWGNEQFF.

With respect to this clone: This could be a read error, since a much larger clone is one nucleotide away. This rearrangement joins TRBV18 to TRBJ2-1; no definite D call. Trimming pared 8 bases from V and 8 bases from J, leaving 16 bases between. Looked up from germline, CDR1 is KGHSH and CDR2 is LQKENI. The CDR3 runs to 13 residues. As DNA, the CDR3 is TGTGCCAGCAGCGTAGCAGGTGGGGATGAGCAGTTCTTC. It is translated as CASSVAGGDEQFF.

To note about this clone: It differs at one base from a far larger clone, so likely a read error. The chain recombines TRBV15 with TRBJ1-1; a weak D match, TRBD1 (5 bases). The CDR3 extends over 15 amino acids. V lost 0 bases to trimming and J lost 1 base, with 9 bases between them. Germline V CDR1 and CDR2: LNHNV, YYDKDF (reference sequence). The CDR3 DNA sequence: TGTGCCACCAGCAGAGATTTTGGACAGAACACTGAAGCTTTCTTT. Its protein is CATSRDFGQNTEAFF.

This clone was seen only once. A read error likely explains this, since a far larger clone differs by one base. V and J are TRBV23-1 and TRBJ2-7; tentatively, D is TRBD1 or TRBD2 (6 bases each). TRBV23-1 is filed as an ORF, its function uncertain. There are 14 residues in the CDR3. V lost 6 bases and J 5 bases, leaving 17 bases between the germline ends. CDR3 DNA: TGCGCCAGCAGCTTGGCCCTCGGGGGCCACGAGCAGTACTTC. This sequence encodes CASSLALGGHEQYF.

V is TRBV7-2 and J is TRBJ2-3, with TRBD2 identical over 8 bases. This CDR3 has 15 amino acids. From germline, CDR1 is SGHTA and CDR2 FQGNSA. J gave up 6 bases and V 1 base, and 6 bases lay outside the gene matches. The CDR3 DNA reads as TGTGCCAGCAGCTTAGGGAGCGGGAGTGGCGATACGCAGTATTTT. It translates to CASSLGSGSGDTQYF.

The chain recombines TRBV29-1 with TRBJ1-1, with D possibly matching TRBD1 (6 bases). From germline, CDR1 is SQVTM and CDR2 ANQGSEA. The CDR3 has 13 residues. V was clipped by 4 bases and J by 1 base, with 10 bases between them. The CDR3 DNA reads TGCAGCGTTGTGGGACATGCGAACACTGAAGCTTTCTTT. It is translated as CSVVGHANTEAFF. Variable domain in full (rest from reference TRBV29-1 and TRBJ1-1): SAVISQKPSRDICQRGTSLTIQCQVDSQVTMMFWYRQQPGQSLTLIATANQGSEATYESGFVIDKFPISRPNLTFSTLTVSNMSPEDSSIYLCSVVGHANTEAFFGQGTRLTVV.

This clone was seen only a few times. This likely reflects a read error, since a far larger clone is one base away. CDR3 protein: CASRDSGAYNDQFF. DNA of the CDR3: TGTGCCAGCAGGGACAGCGGAGCCTACAATGATCAGTTCTTC. This rearrangement joins TRBV6-6 to TRBJ2-1; maybe TRBD1 (6 bases). Per germline, CDR1 MNHNY and CDR2 SVGAGI (reference sequence). CDR3 length: 14 amino acids.

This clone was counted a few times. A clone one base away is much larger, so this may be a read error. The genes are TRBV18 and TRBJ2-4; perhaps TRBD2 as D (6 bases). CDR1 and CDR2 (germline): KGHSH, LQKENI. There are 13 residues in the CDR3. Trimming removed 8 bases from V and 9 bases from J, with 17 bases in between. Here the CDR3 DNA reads TGTGCCAGCAGCCAGTCTCCCGGGGGCATTCAGTACTTC. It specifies CASSQSPGGIQYF. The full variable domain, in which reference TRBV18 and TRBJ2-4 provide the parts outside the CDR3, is NAGVMQNPRHLVRRRGQEARLRCSPMKGHSHVYWYRQLPEEGLKFMVYLQKENIIDESGMPKERFSAEFPKEGPSILRIQQVVRGDSAAYFCASSQSPGGIQYFGAGTRLSVL.

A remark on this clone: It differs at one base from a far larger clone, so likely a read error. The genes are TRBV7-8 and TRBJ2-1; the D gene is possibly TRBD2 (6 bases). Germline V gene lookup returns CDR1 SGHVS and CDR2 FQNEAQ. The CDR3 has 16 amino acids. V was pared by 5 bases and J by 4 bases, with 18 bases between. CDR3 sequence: CASSPLVGGIYNEQFF. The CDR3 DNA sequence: TGTGCCAGCAGCCCTCTAGTTGGCGGGATATACAATGAGCAGTTCTTC.

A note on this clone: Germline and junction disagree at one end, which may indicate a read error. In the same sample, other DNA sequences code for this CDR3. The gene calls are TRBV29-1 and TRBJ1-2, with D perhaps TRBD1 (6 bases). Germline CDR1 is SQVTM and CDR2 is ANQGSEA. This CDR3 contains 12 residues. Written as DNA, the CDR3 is TGCCGCGTTGATGGGGTGGGGGCGGGGGACACCTTC. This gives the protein CRVDGVGAGDTF.

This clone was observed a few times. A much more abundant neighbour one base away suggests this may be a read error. The chain's CDR3 is CASSRTSGSGDTQYF. CDR3 DNA: TGTGCCAGCAGCCGGACAAGCGGGAGTGGCGATACGCAGTATTTT. J is TRBJ2-3 and V is TRBV27; the match to TRBD2 covers 8 bases. The germline CDR1 and CDR2 sequences are MNHEY and SMNVEV (reference sequence). The CDR3 is 15 amino acids. The J segment lost 6 bases and the V segment lost 6 bases, leaving 11 bases of the junction unmatched.

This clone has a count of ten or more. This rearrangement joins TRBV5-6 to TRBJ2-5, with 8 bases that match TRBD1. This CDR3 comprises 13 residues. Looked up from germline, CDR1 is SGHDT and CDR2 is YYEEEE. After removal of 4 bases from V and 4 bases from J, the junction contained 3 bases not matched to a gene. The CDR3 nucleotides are TGTGCCAGCAGCCTAGACAGGGGAGAGACCCAGTACTTC. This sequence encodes CASSLDRGETQYF.

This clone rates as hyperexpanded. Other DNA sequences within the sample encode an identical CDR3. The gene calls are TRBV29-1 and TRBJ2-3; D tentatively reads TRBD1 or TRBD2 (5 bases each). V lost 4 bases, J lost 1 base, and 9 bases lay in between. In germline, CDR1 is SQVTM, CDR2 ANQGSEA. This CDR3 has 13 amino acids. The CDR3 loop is CSVAGTRTDTQYF. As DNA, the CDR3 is TGCAGCGTTGCCGGGACCCGCACAGATACGCAGTATTTT.

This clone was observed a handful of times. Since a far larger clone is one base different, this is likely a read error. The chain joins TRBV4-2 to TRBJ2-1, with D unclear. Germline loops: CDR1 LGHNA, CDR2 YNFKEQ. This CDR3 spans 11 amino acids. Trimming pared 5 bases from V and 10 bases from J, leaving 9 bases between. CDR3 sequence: CASSWNYEQFF. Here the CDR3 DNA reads TGTGCCAGCAGCTGGAACTACGAGCAGTTCTTC.

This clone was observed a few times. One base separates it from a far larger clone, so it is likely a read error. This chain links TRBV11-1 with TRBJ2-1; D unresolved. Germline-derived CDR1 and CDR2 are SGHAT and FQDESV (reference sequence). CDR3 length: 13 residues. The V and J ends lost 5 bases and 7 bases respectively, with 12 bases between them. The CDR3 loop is CASSQVWGNEQFF. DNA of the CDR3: TGTGCCAGCAGCCAAGTGTGGGGAAATGAGCAGTTCTTC.

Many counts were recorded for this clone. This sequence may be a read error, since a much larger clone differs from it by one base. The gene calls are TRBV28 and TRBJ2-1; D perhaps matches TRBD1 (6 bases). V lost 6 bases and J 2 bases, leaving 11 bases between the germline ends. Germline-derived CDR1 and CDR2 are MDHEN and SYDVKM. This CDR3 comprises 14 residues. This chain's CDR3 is CASRDSGAYNEQFF. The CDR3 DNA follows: TGTGCCAGCAGGGACAGCGGAGCCTACAATGAGCAGTTCTTC.

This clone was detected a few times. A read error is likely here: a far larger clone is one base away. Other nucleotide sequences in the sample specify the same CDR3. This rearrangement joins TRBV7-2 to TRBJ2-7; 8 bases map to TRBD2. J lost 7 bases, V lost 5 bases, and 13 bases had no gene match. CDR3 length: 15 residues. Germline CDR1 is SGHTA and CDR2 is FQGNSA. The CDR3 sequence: CASSPTSGSVYEQYF. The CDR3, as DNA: TGTGCCAGCAGCCCGACCAGCGGGAGTGTCTATGAGCAGTACTTC. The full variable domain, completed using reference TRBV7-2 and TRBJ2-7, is GAGVSQSPSNKVTEKGKDVELRCDPISGHTALYWYRQSLGQGLEFLIYFQGNSAPDKSGLPSDRFSAERTGGSVSTLTIQRTQQEDSAVYLCASSPTSGSVYEQYFGPGTRLTVT.

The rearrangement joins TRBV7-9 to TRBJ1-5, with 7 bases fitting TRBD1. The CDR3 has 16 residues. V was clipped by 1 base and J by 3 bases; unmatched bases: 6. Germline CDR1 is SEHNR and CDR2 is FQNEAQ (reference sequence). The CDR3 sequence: CASSLGQGGYNQPQHF. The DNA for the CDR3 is TGTGCCAGCAGCTTAGGACAGGGTGGGTACAATCAGCCCCAGCATTTT.

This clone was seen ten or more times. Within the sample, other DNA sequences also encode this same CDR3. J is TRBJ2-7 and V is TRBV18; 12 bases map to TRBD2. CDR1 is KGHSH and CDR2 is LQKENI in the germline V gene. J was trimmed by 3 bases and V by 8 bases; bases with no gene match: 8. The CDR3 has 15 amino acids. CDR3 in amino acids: CASSPTSGSIYEQYF. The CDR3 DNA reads TGTGCCAGCAGTCCGACTAGCGGGAGTATCTACGAGCAGTACTTC.

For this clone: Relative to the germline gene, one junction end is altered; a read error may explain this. CDR3 DNA: TGCTCCAGCAGCTTGGCCCTCGGGTGCCACGAGCAGTACTTC. It is translated as CSSSLALGCHEQYF. The chain uses TRBV5-1 and TRBJ2-7; D is unresolved. The CDR3 length is 14 residues. Germline assignment: CDR1 SGHRS and CDR2 YFSETQ.